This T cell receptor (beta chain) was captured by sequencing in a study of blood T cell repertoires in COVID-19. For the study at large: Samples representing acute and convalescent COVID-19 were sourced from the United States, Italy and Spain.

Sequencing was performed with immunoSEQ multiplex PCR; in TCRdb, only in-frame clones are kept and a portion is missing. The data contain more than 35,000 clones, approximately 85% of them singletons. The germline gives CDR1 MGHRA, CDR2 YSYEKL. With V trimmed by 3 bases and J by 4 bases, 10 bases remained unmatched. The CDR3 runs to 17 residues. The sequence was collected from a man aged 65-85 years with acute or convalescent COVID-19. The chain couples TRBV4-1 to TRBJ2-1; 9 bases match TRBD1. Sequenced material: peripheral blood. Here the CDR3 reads CASSHTGQGDRYNEQFF. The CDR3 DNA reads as TGCGCCAGCAGCCATACGGGACAGGGAGACCGATACAATGAGCAGTTCTTC.